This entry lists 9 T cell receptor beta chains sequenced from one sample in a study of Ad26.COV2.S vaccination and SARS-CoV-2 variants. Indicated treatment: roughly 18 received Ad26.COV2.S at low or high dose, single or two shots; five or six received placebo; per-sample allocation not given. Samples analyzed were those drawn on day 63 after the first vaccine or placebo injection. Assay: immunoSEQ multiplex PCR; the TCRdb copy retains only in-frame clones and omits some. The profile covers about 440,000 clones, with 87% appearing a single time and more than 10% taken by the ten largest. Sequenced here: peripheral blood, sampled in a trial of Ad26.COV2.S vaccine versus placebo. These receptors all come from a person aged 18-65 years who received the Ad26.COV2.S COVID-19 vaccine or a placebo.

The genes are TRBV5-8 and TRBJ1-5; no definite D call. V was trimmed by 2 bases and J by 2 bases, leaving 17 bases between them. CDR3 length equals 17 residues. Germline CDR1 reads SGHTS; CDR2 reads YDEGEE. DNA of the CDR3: TGTGCCAGCAGCTTTCATCAATCGACTTGGGGCAATCAGCCCCAGCATTTT. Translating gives CASSFHQSTWGNQPQHF.

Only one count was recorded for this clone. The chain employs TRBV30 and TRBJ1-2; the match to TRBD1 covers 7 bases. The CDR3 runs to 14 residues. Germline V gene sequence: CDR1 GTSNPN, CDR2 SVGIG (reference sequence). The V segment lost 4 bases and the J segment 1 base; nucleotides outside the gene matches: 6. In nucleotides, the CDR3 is TGTGCCTGGACCCCGGGACAGCGTAACTATGGCTACACCTTC. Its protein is CAWTPGQRNYGYTF.

This CDR3 is CAISNKMNTEAFF. The CDR3, as DNA: TGTGCCATCAGTAATAAAATGAACACTGAAGCTTTCTTT. This chain uses TRBV10-3 with TRBJ1-1; the D is unclear. Germline CDR1 and CDR2: ENHRY and SYGVKD. V was clipped by 5 bases and J by 0 bases, with 7 bases between them. CDR3 length: 13 amino acids.

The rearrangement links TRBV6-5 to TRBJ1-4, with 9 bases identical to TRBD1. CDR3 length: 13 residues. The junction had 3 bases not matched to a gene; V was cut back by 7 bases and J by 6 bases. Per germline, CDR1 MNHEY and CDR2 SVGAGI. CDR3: CASNRDRDEKLFF. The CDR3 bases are TGTGCCAGCAACCGGGACAGGGATGAAAAACTGTTTTTT.

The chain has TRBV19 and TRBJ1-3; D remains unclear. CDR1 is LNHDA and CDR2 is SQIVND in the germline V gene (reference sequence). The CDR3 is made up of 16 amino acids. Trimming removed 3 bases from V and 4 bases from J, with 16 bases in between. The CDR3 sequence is CASSILGTTNGNTIYF. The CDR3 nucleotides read TGTGCCAGTAGTATCCTGGGAACAACCAACGGAAACACCATATATTTT.

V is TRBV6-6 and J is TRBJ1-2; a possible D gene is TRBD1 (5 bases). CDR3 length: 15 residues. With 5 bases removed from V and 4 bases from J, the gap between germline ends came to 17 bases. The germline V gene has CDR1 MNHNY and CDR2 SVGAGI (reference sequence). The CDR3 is CASSIISRQIYGYTF. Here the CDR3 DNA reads TGTGCCAGCAGTATCATATCAAGACAGATCTATGGCTACACCTTC.

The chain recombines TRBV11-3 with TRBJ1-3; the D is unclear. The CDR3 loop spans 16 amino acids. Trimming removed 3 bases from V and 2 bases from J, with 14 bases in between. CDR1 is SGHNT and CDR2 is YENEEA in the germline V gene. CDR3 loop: CASSFPIWPPGNTIYF. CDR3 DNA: TGTGCCAGCAGCTTTCCCATTTGGCCCCCTGGAAACACCATATATTTT.

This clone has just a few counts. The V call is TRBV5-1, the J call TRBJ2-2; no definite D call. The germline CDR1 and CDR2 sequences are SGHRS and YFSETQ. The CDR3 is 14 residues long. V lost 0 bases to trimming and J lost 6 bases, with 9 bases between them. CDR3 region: CASSLERIPGELFF. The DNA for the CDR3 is TGCGCCAGCAGCTTGGAAAGGATCCCCGGGGAGCTGTTTTTT.

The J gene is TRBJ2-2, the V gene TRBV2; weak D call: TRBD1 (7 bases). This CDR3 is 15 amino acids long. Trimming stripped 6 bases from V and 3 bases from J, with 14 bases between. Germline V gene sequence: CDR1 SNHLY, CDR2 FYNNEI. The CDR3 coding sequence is TGTGCCAGCAGGAGACAGGGACTCGACACCGGGGAGCTGTTTTTT. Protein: CASRRQGLDTGELFF.